This TCR beta chain was identified in a study of shared clonotypes between healthy human individuals. Study as a whole: Samples came from a couple of female and a few male donors aged 18 to 49.

Produced via immunoSEQ multiplex PCR; TCRdb's table is partial and in-frame only. The repertoire holds 600,000 to 750,000 clones, 72% seen once, with around 1.7% in the top ten. Study-level findings and limits: In contrast to clonotypes shared by all four donors, non-shared clonotypes had lower generation probabilities. The represented genetic and exposure-history diversity was limited by the small number of donors. Clonotype sharing among donors, it was expected, would be affected by sequencing depth.

Germline lookup yields CDR1 SGHDT and CDR2 YYEEEE. The V and J ends lost 1 base and 1 base respectively, with 18 bases between them. This CDR3 has 17 amino acids. A note on this clone: Its specificity is not known.

This TCR was sampled from a woman aged 25-40 years in good health. The sample comprised memory CD4+ T cells sorted from blood. Subset noted: CD45RA-negative fraction. The chain carries TRBV5-6 and TRBJ2-7; possible D gene TRBD2, 6 bases. CDR3 sequence reads: CASSLYTGGLDSYEQYF. The CDR3 DNA reads as TGTGCCAGCAGCTTGTATACCGGGGGACTTGATTCCTACGAGCAGTACTTC.